This T cell receptor beta chain was documented in a study of OX40 agonist ivuxolimab in advanced cancers. This table comes from immunoSEQ multiplex PCR, and its TCRdb copy is limited to in-frame clones, with some not included. In the table there are tens of thousands of clones, about 83% of which are singletons. This clone was detected only once. The CDR3 consists of 11 residues. Germline CDR1 SEHNR, CDR2 FQNEAQ (reference sequence). Trimming pared 5 bases from V and 7 bases from J, leaving 8 bases between. The TCR sequence derives from an adult with an advanced solid tumor such as melanoma, head and neck, liver or kidney cancer. The J gene is TRBJ1-1, the V gene TRBV7-9, with D perhaps TRBD1 (6 bases). Source: CD4+ or CD8+ T cells sorted from blood, taken in a trial of the OX40 agonist ivuxolimab. As DNA, the CDR3 is TGTGCCAGCAGCGAGGACAGTGAAGCTTTCTTT. Translated, it gives CASSEDSEAFF.